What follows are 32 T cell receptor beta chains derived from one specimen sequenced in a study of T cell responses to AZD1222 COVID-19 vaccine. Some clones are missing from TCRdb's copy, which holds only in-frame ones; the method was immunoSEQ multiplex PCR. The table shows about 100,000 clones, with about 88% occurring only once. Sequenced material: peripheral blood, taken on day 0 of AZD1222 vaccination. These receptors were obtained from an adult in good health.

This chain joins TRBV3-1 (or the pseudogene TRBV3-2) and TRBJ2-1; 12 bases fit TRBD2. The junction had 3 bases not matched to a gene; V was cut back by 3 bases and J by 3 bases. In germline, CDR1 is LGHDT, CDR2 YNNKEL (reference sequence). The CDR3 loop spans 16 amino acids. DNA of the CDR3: TGTGCCAGCAGCCACCGACTAGCGGGAGTCTACAATGAGCAGTTCTTC. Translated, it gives CASSHRLAGVYNEQFF.

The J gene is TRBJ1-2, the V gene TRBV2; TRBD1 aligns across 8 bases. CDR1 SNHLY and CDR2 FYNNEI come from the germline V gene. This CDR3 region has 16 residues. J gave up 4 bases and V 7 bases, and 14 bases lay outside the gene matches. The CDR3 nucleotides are TGTGCCAGCACCGAAGGCCAGGGGGCGGTTGGCTATGGCTACACCTTC. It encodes CASTEGQGAVGYGYTF. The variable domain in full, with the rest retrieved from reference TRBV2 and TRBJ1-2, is EPEVTQTPSHQVTQMGQEVILRCVPISNHLYFYWYRQILGQKVEFLVSFYNNEISEKSEIFDDQFSVERPDGSNFTLKIRSTKLEDSAMYFCASTEGQGAVGYGYTFGSGTRLTVV.

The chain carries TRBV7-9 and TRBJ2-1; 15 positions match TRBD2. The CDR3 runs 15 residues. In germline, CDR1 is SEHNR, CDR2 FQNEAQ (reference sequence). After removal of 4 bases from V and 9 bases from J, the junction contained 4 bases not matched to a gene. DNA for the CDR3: TGTGCCAGCAGCTCTCGGACTAGCGGGGGGGTTGAGCAGTTCTTC. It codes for CASSSRTSGGVEQFF.

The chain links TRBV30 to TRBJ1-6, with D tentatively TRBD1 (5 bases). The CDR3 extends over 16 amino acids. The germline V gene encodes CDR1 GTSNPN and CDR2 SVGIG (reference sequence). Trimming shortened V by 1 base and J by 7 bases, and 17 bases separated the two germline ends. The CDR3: CAWSATRGTGNSPLHF. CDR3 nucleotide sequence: TGTGCCTGGAGTGCTACCCGAGGGACGGGGAATTCACCCCTCCACTTT.

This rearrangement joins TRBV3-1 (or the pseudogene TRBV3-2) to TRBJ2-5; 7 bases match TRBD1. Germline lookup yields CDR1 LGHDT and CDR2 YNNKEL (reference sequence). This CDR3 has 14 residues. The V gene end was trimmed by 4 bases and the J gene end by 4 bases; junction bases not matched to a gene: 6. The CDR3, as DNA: TGTGCCAGCAGCCTAATGACAGGGTCAGAGACCCAGTACTTC. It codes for CASSLMTGSETQYF.

Here the CDR3 reads CASSIRQGAGELFF. In nucleotides, the CDR3 is TGTGCCAGTAGTATTAGGCAGGGGGCCGGGGAGCTGTTTTTT. The V gene is TRBV19, the J gene TRBJ2-2; 7 bases agree with TRBD1. V lost 3 bases, J lost 6 bases, and 4 bases stayed unmatched. The CDR3 is 14 amino acids. The V gene's germline CDR1 is LNHDA and CDR2 SQIVND (reference sequence).

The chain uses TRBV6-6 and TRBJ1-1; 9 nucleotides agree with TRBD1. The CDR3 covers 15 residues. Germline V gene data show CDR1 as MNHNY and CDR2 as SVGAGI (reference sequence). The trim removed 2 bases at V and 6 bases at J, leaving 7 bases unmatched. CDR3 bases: TGTGCCAGCAGTTACCAGGGACAGGGTACCCCTGAAGCTTTCTTT. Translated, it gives CASSYQGQGTPEAFF.

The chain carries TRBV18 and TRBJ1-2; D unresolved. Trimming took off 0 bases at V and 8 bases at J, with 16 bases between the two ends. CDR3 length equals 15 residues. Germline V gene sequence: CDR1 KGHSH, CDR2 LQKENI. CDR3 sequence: CASSPPVAESGGYTF. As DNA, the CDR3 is TGTGCCAGCTCACCACCGGTGGCGGAGAGCGGGGGCTACACCTTC.

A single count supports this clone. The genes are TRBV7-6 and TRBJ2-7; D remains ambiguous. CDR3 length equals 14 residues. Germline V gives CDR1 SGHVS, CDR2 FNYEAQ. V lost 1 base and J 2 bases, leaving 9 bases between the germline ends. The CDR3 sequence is CASSLGFGTYEQYF. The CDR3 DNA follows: TGTGCCAGCAGCTTAGGGTTCGGTACCTACGAGCAGTACTTC.

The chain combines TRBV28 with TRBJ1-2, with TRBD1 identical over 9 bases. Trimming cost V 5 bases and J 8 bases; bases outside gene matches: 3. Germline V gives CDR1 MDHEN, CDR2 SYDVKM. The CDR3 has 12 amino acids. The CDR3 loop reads CASSGTGPGYTF. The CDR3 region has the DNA TGTGCCAGCAGTGGGACAGGGCCGGGCTACACCTTC.

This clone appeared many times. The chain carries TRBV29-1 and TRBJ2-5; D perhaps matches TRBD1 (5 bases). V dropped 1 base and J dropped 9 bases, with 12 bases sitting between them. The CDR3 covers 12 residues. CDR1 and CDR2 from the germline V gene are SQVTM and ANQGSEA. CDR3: CSVEGTNQAQYF. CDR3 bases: TGCAGCGTTGAAGGGACAAACCAGGCCCAGTACTTC.

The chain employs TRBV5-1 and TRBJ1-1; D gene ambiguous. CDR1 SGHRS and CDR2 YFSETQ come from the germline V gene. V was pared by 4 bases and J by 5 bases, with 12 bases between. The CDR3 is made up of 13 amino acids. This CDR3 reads CASSPPRETEAFF. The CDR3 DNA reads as TGCGCCAGCAGCCCACCCCGGGAGACTGAAGCTTTCTTT. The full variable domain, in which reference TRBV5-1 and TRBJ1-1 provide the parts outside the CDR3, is KAGVTQTPRYLIKTRGQQVTLSCSPISGHRSVSWYQQTPGQGLQFLFEYFSETQRNKGNFPGRFSGRQFSNSRSEMNVSTLELGDSALYLCASSPPRETEAFFGQGTRLTVV.

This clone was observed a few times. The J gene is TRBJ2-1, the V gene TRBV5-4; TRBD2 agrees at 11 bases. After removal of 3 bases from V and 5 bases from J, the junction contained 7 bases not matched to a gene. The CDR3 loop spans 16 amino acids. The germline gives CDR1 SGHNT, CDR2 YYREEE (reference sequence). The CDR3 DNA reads TGTGCCAGCAGCTCCCTACTAGCGGGGGCAGACAATGAGCAGTTCTTC. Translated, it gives CASSSLLAGADNEQFF.

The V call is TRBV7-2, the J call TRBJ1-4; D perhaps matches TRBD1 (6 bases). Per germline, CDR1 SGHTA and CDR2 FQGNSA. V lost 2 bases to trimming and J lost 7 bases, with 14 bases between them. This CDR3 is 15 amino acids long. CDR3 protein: CASSLTGGAIEKLFF. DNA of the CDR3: TGTGCCAGCAGCTTAACGGGGGGCGCGATTGAAAAACTGTTTTTT.

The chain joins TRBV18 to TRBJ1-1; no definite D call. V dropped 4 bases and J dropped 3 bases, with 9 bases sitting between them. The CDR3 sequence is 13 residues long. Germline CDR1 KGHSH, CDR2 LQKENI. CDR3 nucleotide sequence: TGTGCCAGCTCACTCCAGGCGTACACTGAAGCTTTCTTT. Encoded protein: CASSLQAYTEAFF.

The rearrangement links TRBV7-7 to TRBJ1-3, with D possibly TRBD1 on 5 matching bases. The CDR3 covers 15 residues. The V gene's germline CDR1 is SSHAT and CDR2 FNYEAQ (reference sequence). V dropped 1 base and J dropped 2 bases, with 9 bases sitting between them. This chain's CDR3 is CASSLDAGPGNTIYF. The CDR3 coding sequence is TGTGCCAGCAGCTTAGATGCGGGGCCTGGAAACACCATATATTTT.

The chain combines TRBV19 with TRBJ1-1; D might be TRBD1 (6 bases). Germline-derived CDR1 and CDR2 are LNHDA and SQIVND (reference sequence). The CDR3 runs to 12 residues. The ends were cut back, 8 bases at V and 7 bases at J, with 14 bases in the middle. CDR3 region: CASYRDSYEAFF. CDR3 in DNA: TGTGCCAGTTACAGGGACTCCTATGAAGCTTTCTTT. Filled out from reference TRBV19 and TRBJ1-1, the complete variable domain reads DGGITQSPKYLFRKEGQNVTLSCEQNLNHDAMYWYRQDPGQGLRLIYYSQIVNDFQKGDIAEGYSVSREKKESFPLTVTSAQKNPTAFYLCASYRDSYEAFFGQGTRLTVV.

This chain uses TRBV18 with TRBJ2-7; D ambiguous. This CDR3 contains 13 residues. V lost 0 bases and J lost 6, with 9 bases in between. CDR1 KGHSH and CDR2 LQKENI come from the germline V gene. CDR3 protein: CASSPPAGREQYF. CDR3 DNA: TGTGCCAGCTCACCACCGGCTGGTCGCGAGCAGTACTTC. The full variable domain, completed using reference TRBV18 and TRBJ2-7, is NAGVMQNPRHLVRRRGQEARLRCSPMKGHSHVYWYRQLPEEGLKFMVYLQKENIIDESGMPKERFSAEFPKEGPSILRIQQVVRGDSAAYFCASSPPAGREQYFGPGTRLTVT.

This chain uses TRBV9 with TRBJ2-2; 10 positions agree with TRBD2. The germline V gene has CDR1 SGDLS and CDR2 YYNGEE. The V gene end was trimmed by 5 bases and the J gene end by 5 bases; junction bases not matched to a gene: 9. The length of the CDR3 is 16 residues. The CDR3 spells CASRPGAGGRTGELFF. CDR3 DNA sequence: TGTGCCAGCAGGCCGGGAGCGGGGGGGCGAACCGGGGAGCTGTTTTTT.

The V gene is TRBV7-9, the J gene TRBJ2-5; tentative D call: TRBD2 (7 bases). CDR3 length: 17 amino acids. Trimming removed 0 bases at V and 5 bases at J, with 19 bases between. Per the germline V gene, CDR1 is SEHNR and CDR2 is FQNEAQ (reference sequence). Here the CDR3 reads CASSLARSGGGRETQYF. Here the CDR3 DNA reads TGTGCCAGCAGCTTAGCGAGGTCGGGGGGCGGTCGGGAGACCCAGTACTTC.

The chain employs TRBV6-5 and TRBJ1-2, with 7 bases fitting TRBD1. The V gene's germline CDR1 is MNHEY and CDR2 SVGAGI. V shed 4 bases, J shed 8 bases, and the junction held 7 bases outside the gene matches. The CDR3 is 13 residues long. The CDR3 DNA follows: TGTGCCAGCAGTTCCCAGGGGGTCGGAGGCTACACCTTC. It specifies CASSSQGVGGYTF.

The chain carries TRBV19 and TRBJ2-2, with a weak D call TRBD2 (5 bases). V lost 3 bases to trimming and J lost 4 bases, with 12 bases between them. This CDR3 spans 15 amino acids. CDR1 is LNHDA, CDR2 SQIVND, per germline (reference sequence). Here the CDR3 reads CASSIVGVVTGELFF. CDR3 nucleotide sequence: TGTGCCAGTAGTATTGTGGGAGTAGTCACCGGGGAGCTGTTTTTT.

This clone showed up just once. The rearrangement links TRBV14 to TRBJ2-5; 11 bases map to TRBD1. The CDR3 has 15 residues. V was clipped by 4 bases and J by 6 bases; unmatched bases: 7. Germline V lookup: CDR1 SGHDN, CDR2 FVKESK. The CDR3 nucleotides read TGTGCCAGCAGCCTCGGGACAGGGGGGTTTCAGACCCAGTACTTC. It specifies CASSLGTGGFQTQYF.

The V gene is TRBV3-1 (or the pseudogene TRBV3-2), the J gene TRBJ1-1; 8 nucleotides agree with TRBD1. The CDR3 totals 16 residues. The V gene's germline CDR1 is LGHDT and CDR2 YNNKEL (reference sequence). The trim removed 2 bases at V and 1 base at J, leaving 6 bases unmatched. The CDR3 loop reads CASSQIWTGQNTEAFF. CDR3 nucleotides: TGTGCCAGCAGCCAAATTTGGACAGGGCAGAACACTGAAGCTTTCTTT.

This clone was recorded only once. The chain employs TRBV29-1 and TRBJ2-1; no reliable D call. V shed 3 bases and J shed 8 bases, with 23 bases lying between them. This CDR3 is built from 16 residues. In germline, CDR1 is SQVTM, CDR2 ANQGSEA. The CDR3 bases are TGCAGCGTTGACCCCCTTTACCGGGCCCCTGGAGATGAGCAGTTCTTC. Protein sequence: CSVDPLYRAPGDEQFF.

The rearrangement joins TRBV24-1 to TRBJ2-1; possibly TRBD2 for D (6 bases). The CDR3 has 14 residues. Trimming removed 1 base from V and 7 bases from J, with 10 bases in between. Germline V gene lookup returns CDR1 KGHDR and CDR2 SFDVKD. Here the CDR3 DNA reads TGTGCCACCAGTGATTTTCGGGAGCGAAATGAGCAGTTCTTC. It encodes CATSDFRERNEQFF.

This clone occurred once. CDR3 DNA sequence: TGTGCCAGCAGTGATCAGGGGTGGGGCAATGAGCAGTTCTTC. Residues: CASSDQGWGNEQFF. The chain joins TRBV6-1 to TRBJ2-1, with TRBD1 as a possible D gene (6 bases). Germline values: CDR1 MNHNS, CDR2 SASEGT. The length of the CDR3 is 14 residues. Trimming shortened V by 3 bases and J by 6 bases, and 12 bases separated the two germline ends.

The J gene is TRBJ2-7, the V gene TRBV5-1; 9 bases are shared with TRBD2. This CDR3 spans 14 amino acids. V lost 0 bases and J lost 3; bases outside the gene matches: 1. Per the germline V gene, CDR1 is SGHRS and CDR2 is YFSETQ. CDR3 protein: CASSLATSGYEQYF. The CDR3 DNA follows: TGCGCCAGCAGCTTGGCGACTAGCGGCTACGAGCAGTACTTC.

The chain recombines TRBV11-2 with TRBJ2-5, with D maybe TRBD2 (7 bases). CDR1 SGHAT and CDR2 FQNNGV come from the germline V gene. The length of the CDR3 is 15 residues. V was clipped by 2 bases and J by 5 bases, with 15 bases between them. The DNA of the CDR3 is TGTGCCAGCAGCTTATGGAGGGGGGGTAGGGAGACCCAGTACTTC. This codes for CASSLWRGGRETQYF.

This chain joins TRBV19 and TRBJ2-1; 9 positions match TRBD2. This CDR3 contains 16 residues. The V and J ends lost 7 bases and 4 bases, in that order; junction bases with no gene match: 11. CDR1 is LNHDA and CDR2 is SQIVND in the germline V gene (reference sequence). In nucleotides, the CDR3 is TGTGCCAGTACCATAGCGGGGGACTCAGAATACAATGAGCAGTTCTTC. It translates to CASTIAGDSEYNEQFF.

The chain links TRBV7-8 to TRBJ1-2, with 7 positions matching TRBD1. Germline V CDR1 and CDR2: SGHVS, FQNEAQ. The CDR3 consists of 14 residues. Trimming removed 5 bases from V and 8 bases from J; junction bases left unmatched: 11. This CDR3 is CASSPYGTETGYTF. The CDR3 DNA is TGTGCCAGCAGCCCGTACGGGACAGAAACGGGCTACACCTTC.

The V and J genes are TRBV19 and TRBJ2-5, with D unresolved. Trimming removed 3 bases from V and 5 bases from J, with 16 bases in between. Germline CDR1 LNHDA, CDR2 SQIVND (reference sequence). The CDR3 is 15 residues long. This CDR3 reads CASSILRSSGETQYF. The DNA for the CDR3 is TGTGCCAGTAGTATTTTAAGGAGCTCTGGGGAGACCCAGTACTTC.